Shown below are 12 T cell receptor beta chains from a single sample sequenced in a study of T cell repertoires in cytomegalovirus infection. MiXCR was run by TCRdb on the reads, yielding one entry per CDR3 protein. The sample has around 180,000 distinct CDR3 sequences, roughly 27% seen once. Sample: PBMCs. The receptors come from a human donor in good health (CMV status not recorded). Some clones in this sample may be carry-over from other donors' samples.

V usage is TRBV6-5 and J usage is TRBJ2-1, with D perhaps matching TRBD1 (5 bases). The CDR3 totals 16 residues. Germline-derived CDR1 and CDR2 are MNHEY and SVGAGI. V lost 5 bases and J lost 5, with 19 bases in between. CDR3 loop: CASSRTDRPPNNEQFF. The CDR3 region has the DNA TGTGCCAGCAGTCGTACTGACAGACCTCCAAACAATGAGCAGTTCTTC.

This sequence joins TRBV12-3 or TRBV12-4 and TRBJ1-1; TRBD1 matches 8 bases. The CDR3 has 15 amino acids. Germline trimming cut 4 bases from V and 5 bases from J; bases unmatched to any gene: 9. CDR3 bases: TGTGCCAGCAGTTCGTCACAGGGGGGGTTGACTGAAGCTTTCTTT. The encoded protein is CASSSSQGGLTEAFF.

This clonotype was counted many times. V is TRBV12-3 or TRBV12-4 and J is TRBJ1-1, with a tentative D call TRBD1 (6 bases). V lost 6 bases, J lost 2 bases, and 13 bases lay in between. CDR3 length: 14 residues. In DNA, the CDR3 is TGTGCCAGCAGGGCAGGGGAGCTTAACACTGAAGCTTTCTTT. It yields the protein CASRAGELNTEAFF.

The chain employs TRBV29-1 and TRBJ1-1, with unresolved D. V lost 4 bases and J lost 3, with 6 bases in between. The V gene's germline CDR1 is SQVTM and CDR2 ANQGSEA. This CDR3 region has 11 residues. Here the CDR3 DNA reads TGCAGCGTTGTCGGAGACACTGAAGCTTTCTTT. Residues: CSVVGDTEAFF. The full variable domain, rest sourced from reference TRBV29-1 and TRBJ1-1, is SAVISQKPSRDICQRGTSLTIQCQVDSQVTMMFWYRQQPGQSLTLIATANQGSEATYESGFVIDKFPISRPNLTFSTLTVSNMSPEDSSIYLCSVVGDTEAFFGQGTRLTVV.

The V gene is TRBV11-1, the J gene TRBJ2-7, with D uncertain. Trimming took 1 base from V and 3 from J, leaving 7 bases between them. Germline CDR1 SGHAT, CDR2 FQDESV (reference sequence). CDR3 length: 13 residues. CDR3 sequence: CASSLDTFYEQYF. CDR3 DNA sequence: TGTGCCAGCAGCTTAGACACCTTCTACGAGCAGTACTTC.

In its sample, this clonotype was seen a few times. The V gene is TRBV7-6, the J gene TRBJ2-6, with D perhaps assigned TRBD1 or TRBD2 (6 bases each). Germline V CDR1 and CDR2: SGHVS, FNYEAQ. V lost 3 bases and J lost 3, with 9 bases in between. This CDR3 comprises 15 residues. The CDR3 DNA is TGTGCCAGCAGCTTTGGGGGGCTTGGGGCCAACGTCCTGACTTTC. Translation: CASSFGGLGANVLTF.

This clonotype was observed a handful of times. V is TRBV12-3 or TRBV12-4 and J is TRBJ1-4, with D unresolved. V was pared by 0 bases and J by 1 base, with 15 bases between. The CDR3 covers 18 residues. This CDR3 is CASSLAPTADGTNEKLFF. As DNA, the CDR3 is TGTGCCAGCAGTTTAGCGCCCACCGCCGATGGAACTAATGAAAAACTGTTTTTT.

This sequence joins TRBV11-3 and TRBJ1-1; a weak D match, TRBD1 (6 bases). This CDR3 region has 15 residues. Germline values: CDR1 SGHNT, CDR2 YENEEA. V was cut by 4 bases and J by 1 base, with 13 bases left in between. CDR3 nucleotides: TGTGCCAGCAGCTCCCTTACAGGGAAGAACACTGAAGCTTTCTTT. Translation gives CASSSLTGKNTEAFF.

V gene TRBV6-2 or TRBV6-3 combines with J gene TRBJ1-5; a possible D gene is TRBD1 (6 bases). Trimming took off 2 bases at V and 1 base at J, with 9 bases between the two ends. Germline loops: CDR1 MNHEY, CDR2 SVGEGT. This CDR3 contains 15 residues. The CDR3 DNA reads TGTGCCAGCAGTTACGGGGGCTGGAGCAATCAGCCCCAGCATTTT. Protein sequence: CASSYGGWSNQPQHF.

The V call is TRBV6-5, the J call TRBJ2-5; TRBD1 matches at 8 bases. Germline V CDR1 and CDR2: MNHEY, SVGAGI. The CDR3 has 16 residues. With 6 bases clipped from V and 2 bases from J, the junction kept 11 bases outside the gene matches. CDR3 bases: TGTGCCAGCAGCGCGTCCCGGACAGGGAGGCAAGAGACCCAGTACTTC. Amino acids: CASSASRTGRQETQYF.

This clonotype was recorded a few times. This sequence joins TRBV7-6 and TRBJ2-1; TRBD1 might be the D (7 bases). CDR3 length: 17 residues. CDR1 is SGHVS and CDR2 is FNYEAQ in the germline V gene. V was cut by 1 base and J by 0 bases, with 13 bases left in between. This CDR3 is CASSLGAGGSSYNEQFF. DNA of the CDR3: TGTGCCAGCAGCTTAGGGGCAGGGGGGAGCTCCTACAATGAGCAGTTCTTC.

The chain recombines TRBV12-3 or TRBV12-4 with TRBJ1-2; a weak D match, TRBD1 (6 bases). V lost 6 bases and J 3 bases, leaving 11 bases between the germline ends. The CDR3 runs to 13 residues. DNA for the CDR3: TGTGCCAGCAGCCCGGACAGCTACTATGGCTACACCTTC. Translated: CASSPDSYYGYTF.